This T cell receptor (beta chain) was retrieved from a study of shared clonotypes between healthy human individuals. TCRdb keeps only in-frame clones here, not all; method: immunoSEQ multiplex PCR. The sample holds more than 1,200,000 clones; roughly 98.5% are singletons and the top ten take approximately 0.4%. Specimen: naive CD4+ T cells sorted from blood. Subset: CD45RA+ positively selected. The TCR sequence derives from a young man in good health.

DNA for the CDR3: TGTGCCAGCAGCCGCGGACAGGGCCACTATGGCTACACCTTC. Translated: CASSRGQGHYGYTF. The rearrangement uses TRBV14 and TRBJ1-2; 8 bases are a match to TRBD1. CDR3 length equals 14 residues. Germline V gene lookup returns CDR1 SGHDN and CDR2 FVKESK. With V trimmed by 4 bases and J by 3 bases, 4 bases remained unmatched.